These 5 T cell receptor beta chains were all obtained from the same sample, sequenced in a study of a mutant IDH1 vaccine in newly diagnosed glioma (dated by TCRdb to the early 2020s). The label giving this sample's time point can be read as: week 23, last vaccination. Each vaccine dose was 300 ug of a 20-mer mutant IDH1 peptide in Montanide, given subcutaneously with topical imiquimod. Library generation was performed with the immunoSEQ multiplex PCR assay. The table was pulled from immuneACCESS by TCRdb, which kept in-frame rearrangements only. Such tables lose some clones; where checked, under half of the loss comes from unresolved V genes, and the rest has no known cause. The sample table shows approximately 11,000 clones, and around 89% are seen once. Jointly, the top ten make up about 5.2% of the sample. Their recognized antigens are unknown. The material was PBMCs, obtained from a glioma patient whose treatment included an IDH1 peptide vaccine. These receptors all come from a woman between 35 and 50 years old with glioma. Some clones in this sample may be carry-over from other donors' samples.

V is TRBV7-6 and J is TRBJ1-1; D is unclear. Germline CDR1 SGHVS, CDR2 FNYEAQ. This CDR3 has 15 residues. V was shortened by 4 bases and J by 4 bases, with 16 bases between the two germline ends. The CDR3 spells CASSSGSGWGTEAFF. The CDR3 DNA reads TGTGCCAGCAGCTCGGGGTCGGGTTGGGGCACTGAAGCTTTCTTT.

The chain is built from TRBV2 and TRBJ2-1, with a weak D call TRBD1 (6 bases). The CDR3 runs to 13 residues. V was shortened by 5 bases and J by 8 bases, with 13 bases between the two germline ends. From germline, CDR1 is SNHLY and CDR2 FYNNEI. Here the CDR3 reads CASSRPGDHEQFF. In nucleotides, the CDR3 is TGTGCCAGCAGTCGTCCAGGGGATCATGAGCAGTTCTTC.

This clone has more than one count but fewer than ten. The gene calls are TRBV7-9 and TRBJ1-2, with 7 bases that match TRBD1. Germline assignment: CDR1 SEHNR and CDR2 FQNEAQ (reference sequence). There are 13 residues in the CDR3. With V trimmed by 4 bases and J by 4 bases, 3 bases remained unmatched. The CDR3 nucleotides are TGTGCCAGCAGCTCAGACAGGGTCTATGGCTACACCTTC. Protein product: CASSSDRVYGYTF.

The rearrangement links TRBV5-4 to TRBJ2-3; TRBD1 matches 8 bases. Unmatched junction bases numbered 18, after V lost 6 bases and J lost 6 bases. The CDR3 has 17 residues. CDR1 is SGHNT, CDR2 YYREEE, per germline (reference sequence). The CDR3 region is CASTNGPGQGVRDTQYF. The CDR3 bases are TGTGCCAGCACCAACGGCCCCGGACAGGGTGTGCGGGATACGCAGTATTTT.

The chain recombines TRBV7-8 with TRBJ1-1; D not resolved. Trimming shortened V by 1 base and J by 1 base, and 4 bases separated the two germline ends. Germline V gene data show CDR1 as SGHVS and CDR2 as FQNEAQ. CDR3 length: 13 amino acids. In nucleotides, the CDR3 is TGTGCCAGCAGCTTAGAGGAGAACACTGAAGCTTTCTTT. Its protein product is CASSLEENTEAFF.